This T cell receptor (beta chain) was documented in a study of blood T cell repertoires in COVID-19. Study-level information: The samples span acute and convalescent COVID-19 from the United States, Italy and Spain. PBMCs, B-cell-depleted T cells, or T cells were the source of the cDNA or gDNA that made up the material.

Per the original methods: Reference gene primer amplification gave estimated nucleated cell counts. Sequencing was performed with immunoSEQ multiplex PCR; in TCRdb, only in-frame clones are kept and a portion is missing. That table supplies the V and J calls and clone size; D and trimming were determined from the DNA. The data show some 250,000 clones, 85% to 90% seen once. Seattle cases were enrolled at active infection and followed longitudinally. This clone came up a few times. Source material: peripheral blood. This sequence originates from a woman in her twenties or thirties with COVID-19, enrolled during active disease.

The CDR3 nucleotides read TGCAGTGCTAGTATTCGCGATGAGCAGTTCTTC. Amino acids: CSASIRDEQFF. This chain joins TRBV20-1 and TRBJ2-1; D is unclear. V shed 3 bases and J shed 8 bases, with 8 bases lying between them. The CDR3 is 11 residues long. CDR1 DFQATT and CDR2 SNEGSKA come from the germline V gene (reference sequence).